This is a list of T cell receptor beta chains from one sample in a study of T-cell reconstitution after alpha-beta-depleted transplantation in children. TCRdb reprocessed the PCR reads via MiXCR and lists one record per CDR3 protein. The table has a few hundred thousand distinct CDR3 sequences, just over 20% seen once; the top ten hold 3.8%. The sequencing here drew on PBMCs from the stem cell graft donor, taken from the stem cell graft. The source of these receptors is a human donor who donated a stem cell graft to a child with acute myeloid leukemia. Both conserved end residues are part of each CDR3. A D gene is named only where the DNA matches it firmly. Clone size is given for some rows only: seen once, a few or many times, or a class if the clone is expanded.

>TRBJ2-1|few|TRBV6-1|TRBD1
TGTGCCAGCAGGGGGACAGGTAAAAGACCCAATGAGCAGTTCTTC
CASRGTGKRPNEQFF
>TRBJ2-6|few|TRBV29-1|.
TGCAGCGTTGAAGGGGGCGCCGTCACTGGGGCCAACGTCCTGACTTTC
CSVEGGAVTGANVLTF
>TRBJ1-5|few|TRBV4-3|.
TGCGCCAGCAGCCGAGGGAGTAGTAGCAATCAGCCCCAGCATTTT
CASSRGSSSNQPQHF
>TRBJ2-7|few|TRBV4-1|TRBD1
TGCGCCAGCAGCCTGAGACAGGGGGACTCCTACGAGCAGTACTTC
CASSLRQGDSYEQYF
>TRBJ1-4|.|TRBV20-1|.
TGCAGTGCTAGTTATCCAGGGGACGAAAAACTGTTTTTT
CSASYPGDEKLFF
>TRBJ1-5|few|TRBV6-1|.
TGTGCCAGCAGTGAATTCAGGAATGCCGTTAATCAGCCCCAGCATTTT
CASSEFRNAVNQPQHF
>TRBJ2-4|.|TRBV12-3/TRBV12-4|.
TGTGCCAGCAGTTATACGACAGGACCAGCCAAAAACATTCAGTACTTC
CASSYTTGPAKNIQYF
>TRBJ2-1|.|TRBV24-1|TRBD1
TGTGCCACCAGTGATTCCTCGGGACAGGGAGGTAAGAATGAGCAGTTCTTC
CATSDSSGQGGKNEQFF
>TRBJ1-1|.|TRBV5-1|TRBD1
TGCGCCAGCAGCTTGGATCCAGGGGGGACTGAAGCTTTCTTT
CASSLDPGGTEAFF
>TRBJ2-3|many|TRBV20-1|.
TGCAGTGCTGAGGATGGAGGGCCAGAAGATACGCAGTATTTT
CSAEDGGPEDTQYF
>TRBJ2-7|.|TRBV27|.
TGTGCCAGCAGTCCAAGGCCAGGGTACGAGCAGTACTTC
CASSPRPGYEQYF
>TRBJ2-2|few|TRBV28|.
TGTGCCAGCAGTTTATATCTCACCGGGGAGCTGTTTTTT
CASSLYLTGELFF
>TRBJ2-3|.|TRBV5-1|TRBD1
TGCGCCAGCAGATGGACAGGGGGCTCAGATACGCAGTATTTT
CASRWTGGSDTQYF
>TRBJ2-1|.|TRBV6-5|TRBD1
TGTGCCAGCAGTTACTCGTCCAGGACAGGGGTCTACAATGAGCAGTTCTTC
CASSYSSRTGVYNEQFF
>TRBJ2-4|many|TRBV29-1|TRBD1
TGCAGCGTTTCATCGCGACAGGGCCCGTACTTC
CSVSSRQGPYF
>TRBJ2-1|few|TRBV2|TRBD1
TGTGCCAGCAGTGAGGGCCAGGGGGAAGCCTACAATGAGCAGTTCTTC
CASSEGQGEAYNEQFF
>TRBJ2-7|few|TRBV12-3/TRBV12-4|TRBD2
TGTGCCAGCAGTTGGACTAGCGGGAGTGTTGACGAGCAGTACTTC
CASSWTSGSVDEQYF
>TRBJ2-7|.|TRBV27|.
TGTGCCAGCAGCCCCACAGTGGGTGGGGAGCAGTACTTC
CASSPTVGGEQYF
>TRBJ2-7|.|TRBV20-1|TRBD1
TGCAGTGCAAGACGACCAGGGGGCTTCTACGAGCAGTACTTC
CSARRPGGFYEQYF
>TRBJ2-5|few|TRBV9|.
TGTGCCAGTAGGGAGACCCAGTACTTC
CASRETQYF
>TRBJ2-3|many|TRBV29-1|.
TGCAGCGTTGGTAGGGACGGAGTGACAGATACGCAGTATTTT
CSVGRDGVTDTQYF
>TRBJ2-1|.|TRBV6-5|.
TGTGCCAGCAGGTACAGGGTACTTACGCAAAGCTACAATGAGCAGTTCTTC
CASRYRVLTQSYNEQFF
>TRBJ2-2|many|TRBV12-5|.
TGTGCTAGTGGTTTGGTCCCTTTTCCCGGGGAGCTGTTTTTT
CASGLVPFPGELFF
>TRBJ1-6|.|TRBV12-3/TRBV12-4|.
TGTGCCAGCAGTTTAAAGGGGGATTCACCCCTCCACTTT
CASSLKGDSPLHF
>TRBJ1-5|.|TRBV7-2|TRBD1
TGTGCCAGCAGTTTTGGGACAGTTAGCAATCAGCCCCAGCATTTT
CASSFGTVSNQPQHF